This T cell receptor beta chain was obtained from a study of lymphopenia after photon versus proton radiotherapy. This CDR3 comprises 15 residues. CDR1 is SNHLY, CDR2 FYNNEI, per germline. The V gene lost 4 bases and the J gene lost 0 bases, with 10 bases spanning the gap. Data came from immunoSEQ multiplex PCR; TCRdb stores just in-frame clones and leaves some out. Of some 7,000 clones in the sample, approximately 77% were seen once. This sample comprised peripheral blood, obtained from a patient treated with photon-based radiotherapy. The receptor was isolated from a man aged 30 to 39 with gastric cancer. This rearrangement joins TRBV2 to TRBJ1-3; D gene ambiguous. The CDR3: CASSGTNFSGNTIYF. CDR3 DNA sequence: TGTGCCAGCAGTGGGACCAACTTCTCTGGAAACACCATATATTTT.